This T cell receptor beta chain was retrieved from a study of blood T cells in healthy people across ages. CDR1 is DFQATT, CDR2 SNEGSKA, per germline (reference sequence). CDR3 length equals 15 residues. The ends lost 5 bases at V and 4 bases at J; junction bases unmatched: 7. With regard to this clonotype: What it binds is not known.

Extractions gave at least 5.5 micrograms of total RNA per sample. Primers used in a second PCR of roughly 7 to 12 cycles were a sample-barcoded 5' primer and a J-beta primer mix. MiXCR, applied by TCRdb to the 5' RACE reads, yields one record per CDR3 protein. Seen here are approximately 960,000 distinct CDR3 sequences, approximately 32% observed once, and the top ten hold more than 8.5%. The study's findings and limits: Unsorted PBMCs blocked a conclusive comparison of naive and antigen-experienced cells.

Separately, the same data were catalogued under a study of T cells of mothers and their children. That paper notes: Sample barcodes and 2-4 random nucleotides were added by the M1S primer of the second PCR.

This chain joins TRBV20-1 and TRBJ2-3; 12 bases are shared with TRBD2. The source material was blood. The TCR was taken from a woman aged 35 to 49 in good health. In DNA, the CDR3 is TGCAGTGCTTCCCTAGCGGGAGGGCCCGCAGATACGCAGTATTTT. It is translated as CSASLAGGPADTQYF.